This is a list of T cell receptor beta chains from one sample in a study of T cell clones after liver transplantation. Profiled with immunoSEQ multiplex PCR; TCRdb holds only in-frame clones, not every one. This sample has 85,000 to 110,000 clones, with around 80% found just once. The source was CD4+ T cells from blood, collected around 50 months after liver transplant. The receptors shown here come from a human patient who received a liver transplant. Some T cells may arise from the graft donor. The CDR3 runs from the conserved cysteine through the conserved F or W. D genes are given only for firm matches. Size tells how often a clone was seen (once, few, many) or the class of an expanded clone, and some rows leave it out.

TRBJ2-1	once	TRBV18	NA	CASSPTGGGNEQFF	TGTGCCAGCTCACCTACAGGGGGGGGAAATGAGCAGTTCTTC
TRBJ1-1	once	TRBV19	TRBD1	CASSPLDRGNMNTEAFF	TGTGCCAGTAGTCCGTTGGACAGGGGTAACATGAACACTGAAGCTTTCTTT
TRBJ2-7	NA	TRBV10-3	TRBD2	CAISELAGASEQYF	TGTGCCATCAGTGAGTTAGCGGGAGCGAGTGAGCAGTACTTC
TRBJ1-2	NA	TRBV28	NA	CASGPPGQGAF	TGTGCCAGCGGACCACCGGGACAAGGGGCCTTC
TRBJ2-7	NA	TRBV7-3	NA	CASSLSQGSYEQYF	TGTGCCAGCAGCTTATCCCAGGGATCCTACGAGCAGTACTTC
TRBJ2-3	NA	TRBV18	NA	CASSQNVGTDTQYF	TGTGCCAGCTCACAAAACGTGGGGACAGATACGCAGTATTTT
TRBJ2-1	NA	TRBV2	NA	CASNRARRYNEQFF	TGTGCCAGCAACCGGGCCCGTCGCTACAATGAGCAGTTCTTC
TRBJ2-1	NA	TRBV5-1	TRBD2	CASRTSGRDNEQFF	TGCGCCAGTCGAACTAGCGGGAGGGACAATGAGCAGTTCTTC
TRBJ2-3	NA	TRBV2	TRBD2	CASRRAGPGPDTQYF	TGTGCCAGCAGGAGAGCGGGGCCCGGACCAGATACGCAGTATTTT
TRBJ1-2	NA	TRBV18	TRBD1	CASSPTDRGHYGYTF	TGTGCCAGCTCACCAACTGACAGGGGGCACTATGGCTACACCTTC
TRBJ1-6	NA	TRBV5-6	NA	CASSLWGALGSPLHF	TGTGCCAGCAGCTTGTGGGGGGCACTGGGTTCACCCCTCCACTTT
TRBJ1-3	NA	TRBV5-4	TRBD1	CASSPGGRIGDTIYF	TGTGCCAGCAGCCCAGGGGGCAGGATAGGGGACACCATATATTTT
TRBJ2-7	NA	TRBV5-1	TRBD2	CASSLASGLAGGYEQYF	TGCGCCAGCAGCTTGGCGTCCGGACTAGCGGGAGGATACGAGCAGTACTTC
TRBJ2-1	NA	TRBV2	NA	CASSDYDPFRYNEQFF	TGTGCCAGCAGTGATTATGACCCATTTCGCTACAATGAGCAGTTCTTC
TRBJ1-6	NA	TRBV28	TRBD1	CASSPTGNSPLHF	TGTGCCAGCAGTCCGACAGGGAATTCACCCCTCCACTTT
TRBJ1-5	NA	TRBV5-5	TRBD1	CASSDRAYSNQPQHF	TGTGCCAGCAGCGACAGGGCGTATAGCAATCAGCCCCAGCATTTT
TRBJ2-2	NA	TRBV5-1	TRBD1	CASSLDEAGGSGELFF	TGCGCCAGCAGCTTGGATGAGGCAGGGGGCTCCGGGGAGCTGTTTTTT
TRBJ1-6	NA	TRBV27	NA	CASSSRFIKVSPLHF	TGTGCCAGCAGTTCACGGTTTATCAAGGTTTCACCCCTCCACTTT
TRBJ1-1	NA	TRBV4-2	TRBD1	CASSRRKGADTEAFF	TGTGCCAGCAGCCGAAGAAAGGGGGCGGACACTGAAGCTTTCTTT
TRBJ2-1	NA	TRBV11-2	NA	CASSLEWGLTWGEQFF	TGTGCCAGCAGCTTAGAGTGGGGACTGACTTGGGGTGAGCAGTTCTTC
TRBJ1-2	NA	TRBV28	NA	CASSLGGANYGYTF	TGTGCCAGCAGTTTAGGAGGGGCTAACTATGGCTACACCTTC
TRBJ2-1	NA	TRBV7-2	NA	CASSLGTGEQFF	TGTGCCAGCAGCTTAGGGACGGGGGAGCAGTTCTTC
TRBJ2-5	NA	TRBV5-4	NA	CASSSTVGTQYF	TGTGCCAGCAGCTCGACCGTGGGGACCCAGTACTTC
TRBJ1-3	NA	TRBV19	NA	CASSPQENTIYF	TGTGCCAGTAGTCCTCAAGAAAACACCATATATTTT
TRBJ2-3	NA	TRBV5-1	TRBD2	CASSLASGASTDTQYF	TGCGCCAGCAGCTTGGCTAGCGGCGCTTCCACAGATACGCAGTATTTT
TRBJ2-1	once	TRBV5-4	TRBD1	CASSLTGVGEQFF	TGTGCCAGCAGCCTGACAGGGGTGGGTGAGCAGTTCTTC
TRBJ1-1	few	TRBV16	NA	CASTRQLNTEAFF	TGTGCCAGCACCCGACAGCTGAACACTGAAGCTTTCTTT
TRBJ2-7	NA	TRBV28	NA	CASSLSGSFHYEQYF	TGTGCCAGCAGTTTATCGGGCAGTTTCCACTACGAGCAGTACTTC
TRBJ1-4	NA	TRBV9	NA	CASSVGPLMEKLFF	TGTGCCAGCAGCGTAGGGCCCCTAATGGAAAAACTGTTTTTT
TRBJ1-1	NA	TRBV29-1	NA	CSVDRGSTEAFF	TGCAGCGTTGACAGGGGAAGCACTGAAGCTTTCTTT
TRBJ2-5	NA	TRBV7-2	TRBD1	CASSPFPRGRETQYF	TGTGCCAGCAGCCCCTTCCCCAGGGGGCGGGAGACCCAGTACTTC
TRBJ1-1	NA	TRBV7-2	NA	CASSSSGVHTEAFF	TGTGCCAGCAGCTCCTCGGGGGTCCACACTGAAGCTTTCTTT
TRBJ1-5	NA	TRBV18	NA	CASSPLGSLLSNQPQHF	TGTGCCAGCTCACCGTTGGGCAGCCTTCTAAGCAATCAGCCCCAGCATTTT
TRBJ1-2	once	TRBV5-6	TRBD1	CASSLRDRGQTTF	TGTGCCAGCAGCCTCCGGGACAGGGGGCAAACAACCTTC
TRBJ1-2	few	TRBV19	NA	CASRPPGQGIEGYTF	TGTGCCAGTAGGCCACCGGGCCAAGGGATTGAGGGCTACACCTTC